This T cell receptor (beta chain) was captured by sequencing in a study of breast tumors, draining lymph nodes, adjacent tissues. Broader study findings: Tumor TCR diversity was below lymph nodes but above nontumor tissue. Luminal-like breast cancer showed significantly greater tumor-nontumor repertoire similarity than basal-like breast cancer did. Tumor T cell lymph node origin was a supported hypothesis, not proven. Findings are consistent with lymph node origin and intratumoral expansion of most tumor T cells.

Breast cancer patients provided tissue from their axillary draining lymph nodes. Via MiXCR, TCRdb re-called the multiplex PCR reads, giving one row per CDR3 protein. The sample carries about 200,000 distinct CDR3 sequences, approximately 30% recorded once. This clonotype has a handful of counts. Its antigen is unidentified. Germline V gene sequence: CDR1 SNHLY, CDR2 FYNNEI. The CDR3 loop spans 11 amino acids. The V gene lost 4 bases and the J gene lost 5 bases, with 4 bases spanning the gap. The receptor was isolated from a female donor with breast cancer. Some clones in this sample may be carry-over from other donors' samples. Material: axillary lymph node tissue. J is TRBJ2-3 and V is TRBV2; no firm D call. The CDR3 DNA is TGTGCCAGCAGTGCGGGAGATACGCAGTATTTT. As protein: CASSAGDTQYF.